This T cell receptor beta chain was identified in a study of blood T cell repertoires in COVID-19. On the study more broadly: The origin of the acute and convalescent COVID-19 samples was the United States, Italy and Spain.

Participants, about 18 to 90 years old, spanned fewer than 30 US areas. Cohorts were based on clinical histories the participants reported. In the original workflow: Reference gene primers were amplified, and this amplification served to estimate nucleated cell counts. Assay used: immunoSEQ multiplex PCR; TCRdb lists only in-frame clones, some missing. That table furnishes V, J and clone size, whereas the DNA furnished D and trimming. The sample lists roughly 140,000 clones, roughly 80% occurring once. This clonotype was sampled from a woman in her thirties or forties who had recovered from COVID-19. The sample taken for sequencing was PBMCs or T cells enriched from blood (not recorded which).

CDR3: CASSRAVADTEAFF. CDR3 sequence (DNA): TGTGCCAGCAGCCGCGCGGTGGCGGACACTGAAGCTTTCTTT. This chain uses TRBV5-5 with TRBJ1-1; D gene ambiguous. Trimming stripped 4 bases from V and 3 bases from J, with 13 bases between. Per the germline V gene, CDR1 is SGHKS and CDR2 is YYEKEE (reference sequence). The CDR3 is 14 amino acids.